This T cell receptor (beta chain) derives from a study of circulating CD8 cells and anti-PD-1 response in melanoma. Sorting of live CD3+CD8+TCRalphabeta+ cells by PD-1 and/or TIGIT gave four subsets. Study-level findings and limits: No tumor material was available, so peptide assays assessed reactivity. Subset repertoires were largely private at M1, with under 7% shared. Only baseline and M1 samples entered the published repertoire comparisons.

In this sample, this clonotype is medium-sized. What it binds is unknown. The QIAseq Immune Repertoire TCR panel built the libraries from approximately 15 ng of total RNA. TCRdb used MiXCR to reprocess the reads, holding one entry per CDR3 protein. The sample includes roughly 530 distinct CDR3 sequences, about a tenth of them seen just once. The length of the CDR3 is 16 residues. V lost 4 bases, J lost 4 bases, and 14 bases lay in between. Per germline, CDR1 SGHTA and CDR2 FQGTGA. The rearrangement joins TRBV7-3 to TRBJ2-6, with D possibly matching TRBD2 (6 bases). Sample: CD8+ T cells from PBMCs, taken at baseline or after one month of anti-PD-1 therapy (not recorded which). This TCR came from a human donor with melanoma. The CDR3 bases are TGTGCCAGCAGCTACCCCGGAGGGGACGGGGCCAACGTCCTGACTTTC. Residues: CASSYPGGDGANVLTF.